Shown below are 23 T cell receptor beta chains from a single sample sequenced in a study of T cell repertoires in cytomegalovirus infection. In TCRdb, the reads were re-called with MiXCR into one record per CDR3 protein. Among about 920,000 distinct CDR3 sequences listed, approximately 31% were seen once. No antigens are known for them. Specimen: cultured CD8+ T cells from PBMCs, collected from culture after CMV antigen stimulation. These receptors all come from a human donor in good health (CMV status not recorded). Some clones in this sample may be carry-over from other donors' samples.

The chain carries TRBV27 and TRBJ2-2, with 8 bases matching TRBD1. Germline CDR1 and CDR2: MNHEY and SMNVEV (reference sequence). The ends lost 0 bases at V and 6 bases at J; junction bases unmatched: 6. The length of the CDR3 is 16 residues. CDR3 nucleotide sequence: TGTGCCAGCAGTTTATCGACAGGGGCAAACCCCGGGGAGCTGTTTTTT. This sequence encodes CASSLSTGANPGELFF.

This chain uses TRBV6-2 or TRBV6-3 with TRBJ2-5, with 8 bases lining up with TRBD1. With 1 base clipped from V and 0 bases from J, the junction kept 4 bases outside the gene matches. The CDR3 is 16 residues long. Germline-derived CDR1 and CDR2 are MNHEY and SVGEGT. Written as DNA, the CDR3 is TGTGCCAGCAGTTACTTTGGGACAGGATACCAAGAGACCCAGTACTTC. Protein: CASSYFGTGYQETQYF.

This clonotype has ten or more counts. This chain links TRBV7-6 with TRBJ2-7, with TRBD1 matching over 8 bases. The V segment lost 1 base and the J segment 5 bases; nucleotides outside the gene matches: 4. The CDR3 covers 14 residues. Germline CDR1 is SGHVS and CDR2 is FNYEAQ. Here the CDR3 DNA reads TGTGCCAGCAGCTTAGGGGGGACAGGCCACGAGCAGTACGTC. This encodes CASSLGGTGHEQYV.

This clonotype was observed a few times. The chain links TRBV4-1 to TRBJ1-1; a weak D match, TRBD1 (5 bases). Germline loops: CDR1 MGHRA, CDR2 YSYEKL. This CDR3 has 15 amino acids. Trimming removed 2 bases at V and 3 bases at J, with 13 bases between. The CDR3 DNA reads TGCGCCAGCAGCCAAACGGTTCGGGGCGACACTGAAGCTTTCTTT. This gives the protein CASSQTVRGDTEAFF.

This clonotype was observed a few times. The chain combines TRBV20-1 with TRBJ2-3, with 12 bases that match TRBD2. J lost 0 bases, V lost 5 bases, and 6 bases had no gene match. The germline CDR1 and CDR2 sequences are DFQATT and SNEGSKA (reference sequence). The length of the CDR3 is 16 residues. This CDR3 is CSAVTSGGPSTDTQYF. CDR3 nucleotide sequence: TGCAGTGCTGTGACTAGCGGGGGACCTAGCACAGATACGCAGTATTTT.

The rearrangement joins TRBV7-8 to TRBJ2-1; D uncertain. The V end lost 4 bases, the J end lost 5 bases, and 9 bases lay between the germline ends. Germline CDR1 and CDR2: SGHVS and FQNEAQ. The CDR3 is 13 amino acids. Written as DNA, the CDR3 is TGTGCCAGCAGCTGGGGAAACAACAATGAGCAGTTCTTC. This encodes CASSWGNNNEQFF.

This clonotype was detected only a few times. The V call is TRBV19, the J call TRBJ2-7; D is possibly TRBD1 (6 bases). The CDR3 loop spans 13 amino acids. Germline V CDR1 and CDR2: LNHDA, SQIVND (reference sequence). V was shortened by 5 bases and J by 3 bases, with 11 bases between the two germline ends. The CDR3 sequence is CASSFAGDYEQYF. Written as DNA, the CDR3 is TGTGCCAGTAGTTTTGCAGGGGACTACGAGCAGTACTTC.

CDR3 DNA: TGTGCCAGCAGTTTGGGGGACAGTGCCTTGGATGAGCAGTACGTC. The encoded protein is CASSLGDSALDEQYV. This sequence joins TRBV28 and TRBJ2-7, with 7 bases lining up with TRBD1. Losses at the gene ends were 3 bases for V and 7 bases for J; bases not matched to a gene: 12. CDR3 length: 15 amino acids. CDR1 and CDR2 (germline): MDHEN, SYDVKM.

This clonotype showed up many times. DNA for the CDR3: TGTGCCAGCAGCGACCAAAACAGGGGCCACGAGCAGTACGTC. This translates into CASSDQNRGHEQYV. The chain couples TRBV7-2 to TRBJ2-7; TRBD1 aligns across 7 bases. With V trimmed by 5 bases and J by 5 bases, 9 bases remained unmatched. The CDR3 runs 14 residues. Germline loops: CDR1 SGHTA, CDR2 FQGNSA.

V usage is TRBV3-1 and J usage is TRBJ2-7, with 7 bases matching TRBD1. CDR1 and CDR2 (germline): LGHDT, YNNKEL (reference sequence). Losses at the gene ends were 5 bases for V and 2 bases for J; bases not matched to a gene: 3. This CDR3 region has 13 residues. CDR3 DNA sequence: TGTGCCAGCAGCGGACAGGTCCCCTACGAGCAGTACGTC. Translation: CASSGQVPYEQYV.

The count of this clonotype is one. The CDR3: CASSEHPQGATRPQHF. CDR3 nucleotides: TGTGCCAGTAGTGAGCACCCACAGGGGGCTACCCGGCCCCAGCATTTT. This chain connects TRBV19 to TRBJ1-5; TRBD1 matches at 9 bases. V dropped 5 bases and J dropped 9; count of bases not matched to a gene: 14. Per germline, CDR1 LNHDA and CDR2 SQIVND (reference sequence). The CDR3 has 16 amino acids.

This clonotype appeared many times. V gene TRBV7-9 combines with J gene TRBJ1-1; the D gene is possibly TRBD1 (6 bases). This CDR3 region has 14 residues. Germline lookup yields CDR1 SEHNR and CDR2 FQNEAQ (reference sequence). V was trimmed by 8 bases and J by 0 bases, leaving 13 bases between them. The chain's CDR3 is CASSPGALNTEAFF. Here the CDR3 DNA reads TGTGCCAGCTCACCGGGGGCCTTGAACACTGAAGCTTTCTTT. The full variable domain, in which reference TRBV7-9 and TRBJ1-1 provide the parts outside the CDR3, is DTGVSQNPRHKITKRGQNVTFRCDPISEHNRLYWYRQTLGQGPEFLTYFQNEAQLEKSRLLSDRFSAERPKGSFSTLEIQRTEQGDSAMYLCASSPGALNTEAFFGQGTRLTVV.

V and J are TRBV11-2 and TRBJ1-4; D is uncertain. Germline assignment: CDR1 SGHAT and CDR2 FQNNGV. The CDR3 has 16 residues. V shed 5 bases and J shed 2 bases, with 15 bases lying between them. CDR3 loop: CASSQRPVGTNEKLFF. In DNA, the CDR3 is TGTGCCAGCAGCCAAAGACCCGTGGGGACTAATGAAAAACTGTTTTTT.

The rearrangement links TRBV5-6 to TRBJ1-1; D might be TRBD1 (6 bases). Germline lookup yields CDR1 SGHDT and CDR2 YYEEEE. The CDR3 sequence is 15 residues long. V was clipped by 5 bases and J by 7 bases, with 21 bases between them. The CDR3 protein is CASRDRMVRGVEAFF. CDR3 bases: TGTGCCAGCAGGGACCGGATGGTTAGGGGGGTTGAAGCTTTCTTT.

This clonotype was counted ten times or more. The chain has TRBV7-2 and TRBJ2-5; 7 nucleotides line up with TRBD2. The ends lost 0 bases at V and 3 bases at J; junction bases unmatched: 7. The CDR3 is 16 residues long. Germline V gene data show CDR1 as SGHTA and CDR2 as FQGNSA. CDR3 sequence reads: CASSLAGRVRKETQYF. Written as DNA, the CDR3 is TGTGCCAGCAGCTTAGCGGGGAGGGTTAGGAAAGAGACCCAGTACTTC. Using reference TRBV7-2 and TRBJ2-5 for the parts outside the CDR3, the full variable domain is GAGVSQSPSNKVTEKGKDVELRCDPISGHTALYWYRQSLGQGLEFLIYFQGNSAPDKSGLPSDRFSAERTGGSVSTLTIQRTQQEDSAVYLCASSLAGRVRKETQYFGPGTRLLVL.

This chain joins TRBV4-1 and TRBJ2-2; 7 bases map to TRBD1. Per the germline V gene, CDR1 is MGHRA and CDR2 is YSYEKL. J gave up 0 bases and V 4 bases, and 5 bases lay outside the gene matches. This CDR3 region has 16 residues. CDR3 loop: CASSPRQGSNTGELFF. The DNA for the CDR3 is TGCGCCAGCAGCCCCCGACAGGGATCGAACACCGGGGAGCTGTTTTTT.

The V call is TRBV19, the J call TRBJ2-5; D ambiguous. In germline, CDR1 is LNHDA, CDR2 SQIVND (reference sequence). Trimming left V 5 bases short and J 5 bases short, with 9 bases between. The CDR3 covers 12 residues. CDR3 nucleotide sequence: TGTGCCAGTAGTCATCCCCGGGAGACCCAGTACTTC. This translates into CASSHPRETQYF.

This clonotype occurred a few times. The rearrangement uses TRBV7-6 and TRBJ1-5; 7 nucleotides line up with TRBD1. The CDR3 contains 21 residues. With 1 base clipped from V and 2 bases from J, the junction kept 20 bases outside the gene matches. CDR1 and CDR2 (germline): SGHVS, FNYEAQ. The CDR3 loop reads CASSLEPKWDSPPIRNQPQHF. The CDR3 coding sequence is TGTGCCAGCAGCTTAGAACCCAAGTGGGACAGTCCCCCTATTCGCAATCAGCCCCAGCATTTT.

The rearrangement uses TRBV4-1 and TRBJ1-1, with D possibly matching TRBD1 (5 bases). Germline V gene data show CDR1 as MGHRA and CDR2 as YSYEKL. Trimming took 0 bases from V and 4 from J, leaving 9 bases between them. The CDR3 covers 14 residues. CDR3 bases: TGCGCCAGCAGCCAAGAACGGGGGAGCACTGAAGCTTTCTTT. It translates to CASSQERGSTEAFF.

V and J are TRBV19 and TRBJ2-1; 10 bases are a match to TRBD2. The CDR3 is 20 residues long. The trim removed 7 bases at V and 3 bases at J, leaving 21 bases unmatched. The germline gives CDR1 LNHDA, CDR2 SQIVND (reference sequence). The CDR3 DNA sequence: TGTGCCAGTACCCAAGGTCGGGCTAGCGGGGGCCCTGGCGGCTACAATGAGCAGTTCTTC. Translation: CASTQGRASGGPGGYNEQFF.

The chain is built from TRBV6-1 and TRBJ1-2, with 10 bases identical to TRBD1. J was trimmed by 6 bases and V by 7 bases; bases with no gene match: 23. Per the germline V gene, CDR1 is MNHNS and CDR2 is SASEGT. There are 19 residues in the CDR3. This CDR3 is CASTYYYAPGTGEANGYTF. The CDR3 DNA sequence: TGTGCCAGCACCTACTATTATGCCCCCGGGACAGGGGAAGCAAATGGCTACACCTTC.

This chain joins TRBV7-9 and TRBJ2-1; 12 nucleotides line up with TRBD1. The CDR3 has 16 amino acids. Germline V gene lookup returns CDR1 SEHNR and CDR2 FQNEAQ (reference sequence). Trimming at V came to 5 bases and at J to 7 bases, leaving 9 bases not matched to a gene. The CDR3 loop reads CASSNRDRGPGNEQFF. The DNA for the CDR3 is TGTGCCAGCAGCAACCGGGACAGGGGGCCGGGAAATGAGCAGTTCTTC. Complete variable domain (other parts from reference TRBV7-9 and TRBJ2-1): DTGVSQNPRHKITKRGQNVTFRCDPISEHNRLYWYRQTLGQGPEFLTYFQNEAQLEKSRLLSDRFSAERPKGSFSTLEIQRTEQGDSAMYLCASSNRDRGPGNEQFFGPGTRLTVL.

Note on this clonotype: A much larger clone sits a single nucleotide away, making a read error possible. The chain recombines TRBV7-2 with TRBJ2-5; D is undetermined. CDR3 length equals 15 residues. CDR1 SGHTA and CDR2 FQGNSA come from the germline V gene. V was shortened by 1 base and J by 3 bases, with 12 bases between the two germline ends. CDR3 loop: CASSLGRAGEETQYF. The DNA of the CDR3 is TGTGCCAGCAGCTTAGGTCGGGCTGGCGAAGAGACCCAGTACTTC.